A single sample gave rise to the 29 T cell receptor beta chains below, sequenced in a study of T cells in Graves' hyperthyroidism and ophthalmopathy. Researchers took RNA transcripts and amplified the TCR beta CDR3 regions from them. The primer set for the first-round RT-PCR of the TCR CDR3 was HTBI. Using its own MiXCR run on the multiplex PCR reads, TCRdb lists one record per CDR3 protein. The sample lists 300,000 to 400,000 distinct CDR3 sequences, around a sixth occurring once. Sample: blood. The receptors were sampled from a man aged 18-30 years with Graves' ophthalmopathy.

This clonotype has ten or more counts. The chain combines TRBV5-6 with TRBJ2-3; D may be TRBD2 (6 bases). Germline CDR1 SGHDT, CDR2 YYEEEE. The length of the CDR3 is 14 residues. The V and J ends lost 4 bases and 2 bases respectively, with 11 bases between them. CDR3 nucleotide sequence: TGTGCCAGCAGCGGAGGGTCTTACACAGATACGCAGTATTTT. This encodes CASSGGSYTDTQYF.

The CDR3: CSAFVSVYGYTF. CDR3 in DNA: TGCAGTGCCTTCGTGAGTGTCTATGGCTACACCTTC. The V and J genes are TRBV20-1 and TRBJ1-2; D not resolved. The CDR3 has 12 residues. CDR1 and CDR2 (germline): DFQATT, SNEGSKA (reference sequence). Trimming took 6 bases from V and 4 from J, leaving 12 bases between them.

This clonotype was detected ten times or more. CDR3 amino acids: CASSFFRDSYNEQFF. As DNA, the CDR3 is TGTGCCAGCAGCTTTTTCCGGGATTCCTACAATGAGCAGTTCTTC. The J gene is TRBJ2-1, the V gene TRBV7-2, with D maybe TRBD2 (5 bases). Trimming stripped 3 bases from V and 1 base from J, with 10 bases between. Germline lookup yields CDR1 SGHTA and CDR2 FQGNSA. The CDR3 is 15 residues long.

At least ten counts were recorded for this clonotype. The rearrangement joins TRBV9 to TRBJ1-1, with D hard to call. Looked up from germline, CDR1 is SGDLS and CDR2 is YYNGEE. The CDR3 covers 13 residues. V lost 0 bases and J 4 bases, leaving 7 bases between the germline ends. CDR3 nucleotides: TGTGCCAGCAGCGTAGAGGTGGGCACTGAAGCTTTCTTT. This translates into CASSVEVGTEAFF.

The rearrangement uses TRBV6-2 or TRBV6-3 and TRBJ1-4, with 7 bases identical to TRBD1. J lost 4 bases, V lost 5 bases, and 13 bases had no gene match. This CDR3 is built from 17 residues. Germline CDR1 MNHEY, CDR2 SVGEGT. The CDR3 sequence is CASSVPRPGQSNEKLFF. The CDR3 coding sequence is TGTGCCAGCAGTGTCCCCCGGCCGGGACAGAGTAATGAAAAACTGTTTTTT.

The chain employs TRBV25-1 and TRBJ2-1; 8 bases align to TRBD2. CDR1 is MGHDK, CDR2 SYGVNS, per germline. V lost 4 bases to trimming and J lost 6 bases; unmatched junction nucleotides: 2. This CDR3 has 13 residues. The CDR3 DNA follows: TGTGCCAGCAGTGTTACTAGCGGCAATGAGCAGTTCTTC. Its protein product is CASSVTSGNEQFF.

The V and J genes are TRBV5-1 and TRBJ2-3; 9 bases match TRBD1. Germline V gene sequence: CDR1 SGHRS, CDR2 YFSETQ. CDR3 length: 16 residues. With 4 bases clipped from V and 4 bases from J, the junction kept 10 bases outside the gene matches. The CDR3 sequence: CASSPEQGARSDTQYF. The DNA for the CDR3 is TGCGCCAGCAGCCCAGAACAGGGGGCAAGGTCAGATACGCAGTATTTT. The full variable domain, rest sourced from reference TRBV5-1 and TRBJ2-3, is KAGVTQTPRYLIKTRGQQVTLSCSPISGHRSVSWYQQTPGQGLQFLFEYFSETQRNKGNFPGRFSGRQFSNSRSEMNVSTLELGDSALYLCASSPEQGARSDTQYFGPGTRLTVL.

This clonotype was detected a few times. The chain combines TRBV4-1 with TRBJ2-1; D tentatively fits TRBD1 or TRBD2 (5 bases each). Germline CDR1 and CDR2: MGHRA and YSYEKL. The CDR3 is 14 amino acids. Trimming stripped 3 bases from V and 10 bases from J, with 16 bases between. In DNA, the CDR3 is TGCGCCAGCAGCCATACGGGACCCTCGGAAGAGCAGTTCTTC. It codes for CASSHTGPSEEQFF.

The J gene is TRBJ2-1, the V gene TRBV6-5; weak D call: TRBD2 (6 bases). The CDR3 runs 17 residues. V lost 0 bases to trimming and J lost 5 bases, with 17 bases between them. Germline CDR1 is MNHEY and CDR2 is SVGAGI. CDR3 in amino acids: CASSYSTSGLTNNEQFF. As DNA, the CDR3 is TGTGCCAGCAGTTACTCGACCAGCGGACTAACAAACAATGAGCAGTTCTTC.

The V call is TRBV18, the J call TRBJ1-1; tentative D call: TRBD1 (5 bases). Trimming left V 3 bases short and J 1 base short, with 12 bases between. Germline values: CDR1 KGHSH, CDR2 LQKENI. The CDR3 covers 15 residues. The CDR3 DNA reads as TGTGCCAGCTCACCCGCGGGGGGTCGGAACACTGAAGCTTTCTTT. It encodes CASSPAGGRNTEAFF.

CDR3 nucleotides: TGTGCCAGTAGTATCGGCCCCCAGGCTGGCTACACCTTC. Amino acids: CASSIGPQAGYTF. The chain employs TRBV19 and TRBJ1-2; no clear D. Germline V gives CDR1 LNHDA, CDR2 SQIVND (reference sequence). The CDR3 loop spans 13 amino acids. V shed 3 bases and J shed 7 bases, with 12 bases lying between them.

This clonotype was detected a few times. This sequence joins TRBV4-1 and TRBJ2-1; either TRBD1 or TRBD2 may fit D (5 bases each). CDR1 and CDR2 (germline): MGHRA, YSYEKL. V was pared by 2 bases and J by 2 bases, with 10 bases between. The CDR3 covers 15 residues. The CDR3 sequence: CASSQPGRTYNEQFF. Here the CDR3 DNA reads TGCGCCAGCAGCCAACCGGGACGGACCTACAATGAGCAGTTCTTC.

As concerns this clonotype: A much more abundant neighbour one base away suggests this may be a read error. CDR3 DNA: TGCAGTGTTCTGGACAGGGACTACACAGATACGCAGTATTTT. Translation gives CSVLDRDYTDTQYF. The chain recombines TRBV20-1 with TRBJ2-3; a possible D gene is TRBD1 (8 bases). The V gene's germline CDR1 is DFQATT and CDR2 SNEGSKA (reference sequence). This CDR3 comprises 14 residues. V was shortened by 7 bases and J by 2 bases, with 16 bases between the two germline ends.

The CDR3 sequence is CASDRGGNTEAFF. In nucleotides, the CDR3 is TGTGCCAGCGACAGGGGCGGCAACACTGAAGCTTTCTTT. J is TRBJ1-1 and V is TRBV6-2 or TRBV6-3, with 8 bases matching TRBD1. V gave up 8 bases and J gave up 2 bases; unmatched junction bases: 4. The germline gives CDR1 MNHEY, CDR2 SVGEGT. CDR3 length: 13 residues.

This clonotype was counted a few times. The genes are TRBV4-1 and TRBJ2-2; 8 bases are shared with TRBD1. The CDR3 extends over 16 amino acids. Germline V gives CDR1 MGHRA, CDR2 YSYEKL. J was trimmed by 0 bases and V by 3 bases; bases with no gene match: 3. The CDR3 nucleotides are TGCGCCAGCAGCCAGGAGGGACAGGCGAACACCGGGGAGCTGTTTTTT. Encoded protein: CASSQEGQANTGELFF.

This clonotype was observed a single time. The J gene is TRBJ2-3, the V gene TRBV20-1; TRBD2 matches at 8 bases. Germline V gene data show CDR1 as DFQATT and CDR2 as SNEGSKA (reference sequence). V trimming: 8 bases; J trimming: 5 bases; junction bases outside the gene matches: 12. This CDR3 is 14 amino acids long. The CDR3 region is CSTAGGLPEDTQYF. DNA of the CDR3: TGCAGTACGGCGGGGGGACTTCCTGAAGATACGCAGTATTTT.

The sample holds many counts of this clonotype. The V gene is TRBV3-1, the J gene TRBJ2-3; D is ambiguous. Trimming left V 4 bases short and J 0 bases short, with 14 bases between. The CDR3 contains 16 residues. Germline values: CDR1 LGHDT, CDR2 YNNKEL (reference sequence). CDR3 sequence (DNA): TGTGCCAGCAGCCGCCGCGTCCGTGGAAGCACAGATACGCAGTATTTT. Translation: CASSRRVRGSTDTQYF.

In this sample, this clonotype turned up many times. The V call is TRBV12-3 or TRBV12-4, the J call TRBJ1-4; D is possibly TRBD1 (5 bases). CDR3 length: 14 residues. V was shortened by 4 bases and J by 7 bases, with 13 bases between the two germline ends. In DNA, the CDR3 is TGTGCCAGCAGTTGGGGCCCGACCCTTGAAAAACTGTTTTTT. It is translated as CASSWGPTLEKLFF.

The rearrangement joins TRBV24-1 to TRBJ2-2; D may be TRBD1 (6 bases). Germline V gene sequence: CDR1 KGHDR, CDR2 SFDVKD. This CDR3 spans 14 amino acids. Trimming removed 5 bases at V and 5 bases at J, with 11 bases between. CDR3 in amino acids: CATSAHRETGELFF. The CDR3 DNA sequence: TGTGCCACCAGTGCCCACAGGGAGACCGGGGAGCTGTTTTTT.

This clonotype was detected ten times or more. V and J are TRBV10-3 and TRBJ2-7, with 10 bases lining up with TRBD1. The CDR3 loop spans 13 amino acids. Germline V CDR1 and CDR2: ENHRY, SYGVKD. Trimming removed 6 bases from V and 6 bases from J; junction bases left unmatched: 5. The CDR3 is CAIRPGTGAEQYF. CDR3 DNA: TGTGCCATCAGACCCGGGACAGGGGCCGAGCAGTACTTC.

The V gene is TRBV19, the J gene TRBJ2-1, with a weak D call TRBD1 (6 bases). CDR1 is LNHDA, CDR2 SQIVND, per germline (reference sequence). Trimming stripped 5 bases from V and 4 bases from J, with 12 bases between. The CDR3 runs to 14 residues. The CDR3 DNA is TGTGCCAGTAGTTCGGCAGGGGTTTACAATGAGCAGTTCTTC. Protein: CASSSAGVYNEQFF.

This clonotype was detected only a few times. CDR3 sequence: CASSVAPQANEKLFF. The CDR3, as DNA: TGTGCCAGCAGCGTAGCCCCCCAAGCTAATGAAAAACTGTTTTTT. The chain links TRBV9 to TRBJ1-4; D unclear. The CDR3 is 15 amino acids. Per the germline V gene, CDR1 is SGDLS and CDR2 is YYNGEE. The ends were cut back, 0 bases at V and 3 bases at J, with 9 bases in the middle.

V is TRBV9 and J is TRBJ1-2, with 7 positions matching TRBD1. J was trimmed by 2 bases and V by 0 bases; bases with no gene match: 4. This CDR3 is 15 amino acids long. The germline V gene has CDR1 SGDLS and CDR2 YYNGEE. The DNA of the CDR3 is TGTGCCAGCAGCGTAGCGGTACAGGGGAACTATGGCTACACCTTC. Residues: CASSVAVQGNYGYTF.

In this sample, this clonotype turned up a few times. The chain links TRBV4-1 to TRBJ2-5, with TRBD2 matching 7 bases. The V gene's germline CDR1 is MGHRA and CDR2 YSYEKL. Trimming cost V 7 bases and J 1 base; bases outside gene matches: 9. CDR3 length equals 15 residues. DNA of the CDR3: TGCGCCAGCACGAGGTCGCGGGGGATCCAAGAGACCCAGTACTTC. It is translated as CASTRSRGIQETQYF.

This clonotype was observed at least ten times. The genes are TRBV12-3 or TRBV12-4 and TRBJ2-7; tentative D call: TRBD2 (6 bases). V was cut by 1 base and J by 0 bases, with 10 bases left in between. The CDR3 totals 15 residues. The CDR3 DNA reads TGTGCCAGCAGTTTAGGGGGGGACCACTCCTACGAGCAGTACTTC. Its translation is CASSLGGDHSYEQYF.

The CDR3 is CASKDGTLNEQFF. The CDR3 DNA follows: TGTGCCAGCAAAGACGGGACCCTCAATGAGCAGTTCTTC. The chain combines TRBV28 with TRBJ2-1; TRBD1 or TRBD2 may be the D gene (5 bases each). V was cut by 7 bases and J by 6 bases, with 13 bases left in between. The CDR3 consists of 13 residues. CDR1 MDHEN and CDR2 SYDVKM come from the germline V gene.

The sample holds many counts of this clonotype. This rearrangement joins TRBV5-1 to TRBJ2-2; TRBD1 matches 7 bases. Trimming took 0 bases from V and 4 from J; bases not matched to a gene: 6. Germline CDR1 reads SGHRS; CDR2 reads YFSETQ. This CDR3 contains 16 residues. The CDR3 region has the DNA TGCGCCAGCAGCTTGGAAGGGACAGAGACCACCGGGGAGCTGTTTTTT. It translates to CASSLEGTETTGELFF. The full variable domain, in which reference TRBV5-1 and TRBJ2-2 provide the parts outside the CDR3, is KAGVTQTPRYLIKTRGQQVTLSCSPISGHRSVSWYQQTPGQGLQFLFEYFSETQRNKGNFPGRFSGRQFSNSRSEMNVSTLELGDSALYLCASSLEGTETTGELFFGEGSRLTVL.

The V gene is TRBV7-3, the J gene TRBJ2-3; 13 bases are shared with TRBD2. The CDR3 spans 19 residues. V was clipped by 5 bases and J by 0 bases; unmatched bases: 11. Per the germline V gene, CDR1 is SGHTA and CDR2 is FQGTGA. In DNA form, the CDR3 reads TGTGCCAGCAGCGCCACCCGGACTAGCGGGGGTTCAAGCACAGATACGCAGTATTTT. Residues: CASSATRTSGGSSTDTQYF. The whole variable domain, filled in from reference TRBV7-3 and TRBJ2-3, reads GAGVSQTPSNKVTEKGKYVELRCDPISGHTALYWYRQSLGQGPEFLIYFQGTGAADDSGLPNDRFFAVRPEGSVSTLKIQRTERGDSAVYLCASSATRTSGGSSTDTQYFGPGTRLTVL.

This chain uses TRBV5-5 with TRBJ2-2; D is uncertain. CDR3 length equals 14 residues. The germline V and J ends were trimmed by 9 bases and 0 bases, with 12 bases remaining between them. CDR1 is SGHKS and CDR2 is YYEKEE in the germline V gene (reference sequence). In DNA, the CDR3 is TGTGCCAACTGGTACAACGCGAACACCGGGGAGCTGTTTTTT. It is translated as CANWYNANTGELFF. The full variable domain, in which reference TRBV5-5 and TRBJ2-2 provide the parts outside the CDR3, is DAGVTQSPTHLIKTRGQQVTLRCSPISGHKSVSWYQQVLGQGPQFIFQYYEKEERGRGNFPDRFSARQFPNYSSELNVNALLLGDSALYLCANWYNANTGELFFGEGSRLTVL.